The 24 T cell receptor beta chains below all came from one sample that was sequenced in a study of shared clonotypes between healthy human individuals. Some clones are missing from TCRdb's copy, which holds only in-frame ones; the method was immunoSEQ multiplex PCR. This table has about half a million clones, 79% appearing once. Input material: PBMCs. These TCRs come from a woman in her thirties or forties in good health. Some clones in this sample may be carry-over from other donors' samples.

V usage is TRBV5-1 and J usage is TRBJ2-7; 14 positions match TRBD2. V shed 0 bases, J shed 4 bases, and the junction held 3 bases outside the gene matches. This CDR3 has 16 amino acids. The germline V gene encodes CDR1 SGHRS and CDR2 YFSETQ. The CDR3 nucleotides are TGCGCCAGCAGCTTGGGAGGGACTAGCGGGAGTTACGAGCAGTACTTC. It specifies CASSLGGTSGSYEQYF.

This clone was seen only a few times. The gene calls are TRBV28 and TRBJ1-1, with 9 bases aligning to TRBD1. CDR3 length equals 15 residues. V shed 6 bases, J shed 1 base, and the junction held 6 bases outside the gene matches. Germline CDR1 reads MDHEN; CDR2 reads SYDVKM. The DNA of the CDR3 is TGTGCCAGCAGCCGAGGGACAGGGAGGAACACTGAAGCTTTCTTT. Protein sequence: CASSRGTGRNTEAFF.

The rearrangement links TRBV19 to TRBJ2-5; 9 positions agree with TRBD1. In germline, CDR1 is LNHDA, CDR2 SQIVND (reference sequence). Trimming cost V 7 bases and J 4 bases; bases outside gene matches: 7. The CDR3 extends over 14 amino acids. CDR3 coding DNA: TGTGCCAGTACTAAGACAGGGGGAGGAGAGACCCAGTACTTC. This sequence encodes CASTKTGGGETQYF.

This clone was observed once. CDR3 residues: CASRMGETQYF. The CDR3 region has the DNA TGTGCCAGCAGAATGGGGGAGACCCAGTACTTC. The chain uses TRBV6-5 and TRBJ2-5; no reliable D call. The ends were cut back, 6 bases at V and 5 bases at J, with 7 bases in the middle. This CDR3 contains 11 residues. Germline assignment: CDR1 MNHEY and CDR2 SVGAGI.

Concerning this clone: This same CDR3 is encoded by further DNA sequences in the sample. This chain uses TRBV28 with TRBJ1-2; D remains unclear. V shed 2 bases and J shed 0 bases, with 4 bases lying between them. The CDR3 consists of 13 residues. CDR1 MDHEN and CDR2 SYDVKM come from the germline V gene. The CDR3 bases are TGTGCCAGCAGTTTAATCGCTAACTATGGCTACACCTTC. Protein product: CASSLIANYGYTF.

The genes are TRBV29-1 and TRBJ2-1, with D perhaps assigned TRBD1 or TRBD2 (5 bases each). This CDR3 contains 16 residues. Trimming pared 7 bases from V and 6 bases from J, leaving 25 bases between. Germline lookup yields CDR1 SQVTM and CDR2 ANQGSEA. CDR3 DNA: TGCAGCGCCGACGAAAGCCAGGTGGGACCCCTCAATGAGCAGTTCTTC. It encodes CSADESQVGPLNEQFF.

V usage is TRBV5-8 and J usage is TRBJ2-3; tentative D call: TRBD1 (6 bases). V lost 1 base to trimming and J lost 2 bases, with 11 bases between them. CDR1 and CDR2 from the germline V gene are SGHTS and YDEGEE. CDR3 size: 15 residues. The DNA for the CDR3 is TGTGCCAGCAGCTTGCGGGACACTTTCACAGATACGCAGTATTTT. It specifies CASSLRDTFTDTQYF.

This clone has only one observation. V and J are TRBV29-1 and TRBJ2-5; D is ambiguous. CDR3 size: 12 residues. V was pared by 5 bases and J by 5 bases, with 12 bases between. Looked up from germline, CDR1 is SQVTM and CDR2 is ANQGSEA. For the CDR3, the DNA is TGCAGCGTTCGTCCTAGTAGTGAGACCCAGTACTTC. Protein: CSVRPSSETQYF.

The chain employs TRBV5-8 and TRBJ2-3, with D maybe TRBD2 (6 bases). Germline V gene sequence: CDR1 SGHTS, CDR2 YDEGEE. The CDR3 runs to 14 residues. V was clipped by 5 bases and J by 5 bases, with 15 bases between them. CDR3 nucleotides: TGTGCCAGCAGTTCCGGGACTCCCGAAGATACGCAGTATTTT. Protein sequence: CASSSGTPEDTQYF.

The CDR3 loop reads CASKTSGPYEQYF. The CDR3 coding sequence is TGTGCCAGCAAGACTAGCGGACCCTACGAGCAGTACTTC. The chain couples TRBV6-4 to TRBJ2-7, with TRBD2 identical over 9 bases. V lost 7 bases, J lost 2 bases, and 3 bases stayed unmatched. The germline V gene has CDR1 MRHNA and CDR2 SNTAGT. This CDR3 is built from 13 residues.

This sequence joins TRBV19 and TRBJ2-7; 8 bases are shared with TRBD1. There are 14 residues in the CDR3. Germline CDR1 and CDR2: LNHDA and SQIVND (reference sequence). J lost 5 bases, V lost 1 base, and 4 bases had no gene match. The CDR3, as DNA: TGTGCCAGTAGTATAGTGAACAGGGGGGACGAGCAGTACTTC. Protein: CASSIVNRGDEQYF.

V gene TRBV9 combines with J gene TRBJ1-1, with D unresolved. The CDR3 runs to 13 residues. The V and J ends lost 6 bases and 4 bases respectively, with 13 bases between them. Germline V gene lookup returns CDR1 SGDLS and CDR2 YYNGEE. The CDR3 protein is CASKTPLGTEAFF. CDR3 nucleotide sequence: TGTGCCAGCAAGACACCCTTGGGCACTGAAGCTTTCTTT.

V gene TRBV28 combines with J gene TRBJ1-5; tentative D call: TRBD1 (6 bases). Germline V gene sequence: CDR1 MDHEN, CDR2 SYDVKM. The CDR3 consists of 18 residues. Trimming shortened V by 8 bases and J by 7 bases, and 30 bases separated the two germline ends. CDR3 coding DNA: TGTGCCAGCCGACTGGGGGGCAGGGGACGGGGTCGGACCCAGCCCCAGCATTTT. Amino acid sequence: CASRLGGRGRGRTQPQHF.

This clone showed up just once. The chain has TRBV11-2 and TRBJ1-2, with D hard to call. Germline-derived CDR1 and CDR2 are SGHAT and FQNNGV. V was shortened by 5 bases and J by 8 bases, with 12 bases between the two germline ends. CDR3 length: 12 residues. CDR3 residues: CASSRVLGGYTF. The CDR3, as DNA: TGTGCCAGCAGCCGCGTCCTAGGGGGCTACACCTTC.

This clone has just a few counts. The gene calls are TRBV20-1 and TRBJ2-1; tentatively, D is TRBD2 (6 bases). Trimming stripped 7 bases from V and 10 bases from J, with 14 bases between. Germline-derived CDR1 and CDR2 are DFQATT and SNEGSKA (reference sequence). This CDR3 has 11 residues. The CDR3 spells CSEGMGLEQFF. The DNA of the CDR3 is TGCAGTGAGGGGATGGGACTCGAGCAGTTCTTC.

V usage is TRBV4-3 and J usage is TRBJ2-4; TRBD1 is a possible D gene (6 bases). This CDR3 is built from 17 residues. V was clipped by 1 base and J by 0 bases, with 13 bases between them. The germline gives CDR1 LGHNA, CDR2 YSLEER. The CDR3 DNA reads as TGCGCCAGCAGCCAAGTAAATTGGGGGCTAGCCAAAAACATTCAGTACTTC. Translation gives CASSQVNWGLAKNIQYF.

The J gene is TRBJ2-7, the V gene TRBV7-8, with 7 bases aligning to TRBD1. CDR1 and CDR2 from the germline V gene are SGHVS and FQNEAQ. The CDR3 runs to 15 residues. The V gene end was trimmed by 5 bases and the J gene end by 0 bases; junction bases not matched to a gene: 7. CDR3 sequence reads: CASSPPGQSSYEQYF. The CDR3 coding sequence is TGTGCCAGCAGCCCACCGGGACAGAGCTCCTACGAGCAGTACTTC.

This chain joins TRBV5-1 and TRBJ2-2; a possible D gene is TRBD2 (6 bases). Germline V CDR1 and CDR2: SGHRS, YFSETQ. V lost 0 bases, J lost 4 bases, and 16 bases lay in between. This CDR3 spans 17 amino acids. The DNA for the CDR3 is TGCGCCAGCAGCTTGGATCGGGCCTGGCGGGGCACCGGGGAGCTGTTTTTT. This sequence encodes CASSLDRAWRGTGELFF.

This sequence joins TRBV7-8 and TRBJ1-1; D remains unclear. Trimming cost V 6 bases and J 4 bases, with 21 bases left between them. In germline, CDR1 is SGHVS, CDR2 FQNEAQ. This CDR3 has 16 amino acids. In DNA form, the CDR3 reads TGTGCCAGCAGTCCCGGTGGGCCCTCGACACGCACTGAAGCTTTCTTT. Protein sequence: CASSPGGPSTRTEAFF. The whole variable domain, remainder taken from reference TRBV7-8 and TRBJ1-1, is GAGVSQSPRYKVAKRGQDVALRCDPISGHVSLFWYQQALGQGPEFLTYFQNEAQLDKSGLPSDRFFAERPEGSVSTLKIQRTQQEDSAVYLCASSPGGPSTRTEAFFGQGTRLTVV.

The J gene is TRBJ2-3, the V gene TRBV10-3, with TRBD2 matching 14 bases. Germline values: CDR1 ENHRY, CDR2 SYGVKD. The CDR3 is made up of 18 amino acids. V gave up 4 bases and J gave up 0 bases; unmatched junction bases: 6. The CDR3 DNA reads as TGTGCCATCAGTGCCGGGACTAGCGGGAGACCTAGCACAGATACGCAGTATTTT. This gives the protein CAISAGTSGRPSTDTQYF.

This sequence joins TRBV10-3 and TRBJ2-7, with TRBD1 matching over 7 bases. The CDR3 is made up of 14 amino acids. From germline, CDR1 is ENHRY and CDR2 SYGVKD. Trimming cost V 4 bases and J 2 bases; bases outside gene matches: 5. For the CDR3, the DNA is TGTGCCATCAGTGTACAGGGGTCTACCTACGAGCAGTACTTC. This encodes CAISVQGSTYEQYF.

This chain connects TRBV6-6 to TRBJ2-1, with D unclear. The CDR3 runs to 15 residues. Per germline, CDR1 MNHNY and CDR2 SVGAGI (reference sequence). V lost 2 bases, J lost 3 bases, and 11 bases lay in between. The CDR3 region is CASSYEVGNYNEQFF. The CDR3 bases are TGTGCCAGCAGTTACGAGGTTGGGAACTACAATGAGCAGTTCTTC.

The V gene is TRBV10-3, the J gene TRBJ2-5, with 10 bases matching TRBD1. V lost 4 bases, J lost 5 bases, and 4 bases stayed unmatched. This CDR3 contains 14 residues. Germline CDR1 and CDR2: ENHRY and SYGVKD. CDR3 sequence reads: CAISGGQGDETQYF. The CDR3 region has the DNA TGTGCCATCAGTGGTGGACAGGGGGATGAGACCCAGTACTTC.

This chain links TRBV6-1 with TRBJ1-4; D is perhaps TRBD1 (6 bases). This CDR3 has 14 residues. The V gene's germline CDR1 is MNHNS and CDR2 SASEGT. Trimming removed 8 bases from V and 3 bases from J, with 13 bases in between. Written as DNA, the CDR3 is TGTGCCAGCGGGCCGGACAGATCTAATGAAAAACTGTTTTTT. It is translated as CASGPDRSNEKLFF.